These 2 T cell receptor beta chains share one sample of origin, sequenced in a study of blood T cell repertoires in COVID-19 (dated by TCRdb to the early 2020s). Libraries came from the immunoSEQ multiplex PCR assay. TCRdb limited this immuneACCESS table to in-frame rearrangements with V and J called. A share of clones is missing; checked studies link under half to unresolved V genes, and the rest is unexplained. This sample lists 14,000 or so clones; approximately 92% were detected once. The ten most abundant clones make up 13% to 15% of the sample. The sample was peripheral blood. The receptors originated from a man aged 45-65 years with active COVID-19.

V usage is TRBV24-1 and J usage is TRBJ2-4, with D possibly TRBD1 on 5 matching bases. Per the germline V gene, CDR1 is KGHDR and CDR2 is SFDVKD. Trimming shortened V by 9 bases and J by 3 bases, and 14 bases separated the two germline ends. This CDR3 spans 14 amino acids. The CDR3 loop reads CATPIQANKNIQYF. CDR3 nucleotide sequence: TGTGCCACCCCCATACAGGCGAACAAAAACATTCAGTACTTC.

J is TRBJ2-4 and V is TRBV19; 9 bases line up with TRBD1. V lost 4 bases, J lost 0 bases, and 10 bases stayed unmatched. CDR3 length equals 18 residues. CDR1 and CDR2 from the germline V gene are LNHDA and SQIVND (reference sequence). The CDR3 here is CASSRDRVGDIAKNIQYF. CDR3 sequence (DNA): TGTGCCAGTAGTAGGGACAGGGTTGGGGATATAGCCAAAAACATTCAGTACTTC. Full variable domain (remainder filled in from reference TRBV19 and TRBJ2-4): DGGITQSPKYLFRKEGQNVTLSCEQNLNHDAMYWYRQDPGQGLRLIYYSQIVNDFQKGDIAEGYSVSREKKESFPLTVTSAQKNPTAFYLCASSRDRVGDIAKNIQYFGAGTRLSVL.